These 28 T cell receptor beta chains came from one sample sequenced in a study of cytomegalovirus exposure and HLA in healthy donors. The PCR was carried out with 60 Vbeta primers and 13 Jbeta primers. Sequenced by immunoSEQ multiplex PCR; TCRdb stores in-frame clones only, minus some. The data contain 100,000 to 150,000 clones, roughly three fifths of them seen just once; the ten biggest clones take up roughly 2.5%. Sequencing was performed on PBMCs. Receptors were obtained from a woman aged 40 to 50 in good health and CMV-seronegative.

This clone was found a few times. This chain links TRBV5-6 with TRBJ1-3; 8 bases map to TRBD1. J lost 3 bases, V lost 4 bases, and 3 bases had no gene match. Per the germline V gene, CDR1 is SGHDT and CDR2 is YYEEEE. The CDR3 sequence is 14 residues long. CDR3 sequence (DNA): TGTGCCAGCAGCCTCAGGGGGCTTGGAAACACCATATATTTT. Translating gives CASSLRGLGNTIYF.

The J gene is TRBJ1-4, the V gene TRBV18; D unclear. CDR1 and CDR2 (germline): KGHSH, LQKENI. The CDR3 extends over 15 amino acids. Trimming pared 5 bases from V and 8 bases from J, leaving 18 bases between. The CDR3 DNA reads TGTGCCAGCTCAAGACCCGGGTCCCGGGGAGAAAAACTGTTTTTT. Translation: CASSRPGSRGEKLFF.

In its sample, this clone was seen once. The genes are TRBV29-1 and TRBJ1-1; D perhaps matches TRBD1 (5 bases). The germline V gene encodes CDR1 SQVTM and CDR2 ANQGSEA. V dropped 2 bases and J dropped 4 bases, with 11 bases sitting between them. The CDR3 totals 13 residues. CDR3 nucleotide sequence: TGCAGCGTTGAATGGGGGGTCGGCACTGAAGCTTTCTTT. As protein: CSVEWGVGTEAFF.

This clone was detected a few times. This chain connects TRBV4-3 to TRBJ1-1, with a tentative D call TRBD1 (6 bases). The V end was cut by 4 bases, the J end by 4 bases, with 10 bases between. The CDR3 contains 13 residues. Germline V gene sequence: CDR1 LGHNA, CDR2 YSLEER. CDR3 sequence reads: CASSRGRGTEAFF. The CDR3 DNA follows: TGCGCCAGCAGCCGGGGGCGAGGCACTGAAGCTTTCTTT.

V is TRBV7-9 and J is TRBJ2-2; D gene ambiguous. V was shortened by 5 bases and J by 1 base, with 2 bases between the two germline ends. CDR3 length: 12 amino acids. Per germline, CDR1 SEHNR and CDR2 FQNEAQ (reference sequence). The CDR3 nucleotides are TGTGCCAGCAGCCTGAACACCGGGGAGCTGTTTTTT. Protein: CASSLNTGELFF.

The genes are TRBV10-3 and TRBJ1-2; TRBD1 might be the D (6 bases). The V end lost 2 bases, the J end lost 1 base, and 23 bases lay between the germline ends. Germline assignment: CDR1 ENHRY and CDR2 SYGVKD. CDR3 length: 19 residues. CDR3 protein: CAISEPSLSQGYLNYGYTF. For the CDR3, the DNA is TGTGCCATCAGTGAGCCAAGCCTCTCGCAGGGGTACCTTAACTATGGCTACACCTTC.

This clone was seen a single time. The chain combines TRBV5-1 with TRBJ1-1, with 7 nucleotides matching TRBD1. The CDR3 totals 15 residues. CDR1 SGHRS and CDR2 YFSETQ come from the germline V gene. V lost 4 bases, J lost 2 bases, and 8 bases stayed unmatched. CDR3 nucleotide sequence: TGCGCCAGCAGCCTGACAGGGTGGGGAAACACTGAAGCTTTCTTT. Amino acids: CASSLTGWGNTEAFF.

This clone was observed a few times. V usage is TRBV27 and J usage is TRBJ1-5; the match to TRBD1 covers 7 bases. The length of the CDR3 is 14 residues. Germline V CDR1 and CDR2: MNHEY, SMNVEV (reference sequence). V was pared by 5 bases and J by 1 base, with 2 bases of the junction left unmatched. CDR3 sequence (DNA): TGTGCCAGCAGTCCACAGGGGAGCAATCAGCCCCAGCATTTT. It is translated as CASSPQGSNQPQHF.

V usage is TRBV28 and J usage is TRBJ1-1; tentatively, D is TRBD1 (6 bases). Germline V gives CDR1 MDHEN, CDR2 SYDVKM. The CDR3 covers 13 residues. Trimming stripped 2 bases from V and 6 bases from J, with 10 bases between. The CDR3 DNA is TGTGCCAGCAGTTTACGCAGGGGAGCTGAAGCTTTCTTT. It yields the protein CASSLRRGAEAFF.

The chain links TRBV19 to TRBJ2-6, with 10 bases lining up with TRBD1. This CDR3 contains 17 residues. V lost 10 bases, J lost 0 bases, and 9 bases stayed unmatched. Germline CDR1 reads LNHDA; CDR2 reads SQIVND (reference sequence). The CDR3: CATSAGTGVSGANVLTF. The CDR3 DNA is TGTGCCACTAGCGCCGGGACAGGGGTCTCTGGGGCCAACGTCCTGACTTTC.

CDR3: CASSTRDRLYNEQFF. CDR3 nucleotides: TGCGCCAGCAGCACCCGGGACAGGCTATACAATGAGCAGTTCTTC. The chain employs TRBV5-1 and TRBJ2-1; 8 bases align to TRBD1. The CDR3 loop spans 15 amino acids. Germline V gene sequence: CDR1 SGHRS, CDR2 YFSETQ. V gave up 4 bases and J gave up 4 bases; unmatched junction bases: 7.

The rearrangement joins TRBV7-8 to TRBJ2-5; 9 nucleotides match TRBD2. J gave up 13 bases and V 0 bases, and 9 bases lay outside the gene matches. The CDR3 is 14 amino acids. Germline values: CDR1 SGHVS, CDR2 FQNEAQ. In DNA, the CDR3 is TGTGCCAGCAGCTTAGCGACGCGGGGGGGCCTCGGGTACTTC. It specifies CASSLATRGGLGYF.

The CDR3 spells CASSSGPGGAYEQYF. Here the CDR3 DNA reads TGTGCCAGCAGCTCGGGGCCCGGGGGTGCCTACGAGCAGTACTTC. This chain links TRBV11-2 with TRBJ2-7, with a possible D match to TRBD2 (6 bases). Germline V gene sequence: CDR1 SGHAT, CDR2 FQNNGV. With 4 bases removed from V and 2 bases from J, the gap between germline ends came to 15 bases. The CDR3 contains 15 residues.

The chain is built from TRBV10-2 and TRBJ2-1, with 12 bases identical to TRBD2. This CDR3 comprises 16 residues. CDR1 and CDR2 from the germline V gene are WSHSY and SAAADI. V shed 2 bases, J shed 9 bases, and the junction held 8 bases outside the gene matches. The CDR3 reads CASSEVLAGGPSEQFF. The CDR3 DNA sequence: TGCGCCAGCAGTGAGGTTCTAGCGGGGGGGCCCAGTGAGCAGTTCTTC.

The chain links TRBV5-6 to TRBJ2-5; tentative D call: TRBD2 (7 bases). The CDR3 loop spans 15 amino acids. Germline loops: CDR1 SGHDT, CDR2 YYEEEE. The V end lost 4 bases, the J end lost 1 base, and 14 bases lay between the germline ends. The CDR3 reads CASSLPRGGQETQYF. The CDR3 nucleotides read TGTGCCAGCAGCCTCCCTAGGGGGGGCCAAGAGACCCAGTACTTC.

The DNA of the CDR3 is TGTGCCAGCAGCTCTACCCCCTTTGACCAAGAGACCCAGTACTTC. Protein sequence: CASSSTPFDQETQYF. The chain employs TRBV7-6 and TRBJ2-5; D unclear. V lost 4 bases, J lost 0 bases, and 12 bases lay in between. Germline CDR1 and CDR2: SGHVS and FNYEAQ. There are 15 residues in the CDR3.

The CDR3 here is CASSVDLLNTEAFF. In DNA form, the CDR3 reads TGTGCCAGCAGCGTTGACTTACTGAACACTGAAGCTTTCTTT. V usage is TRBV9 and J usage is TRBJ1-1; no definite D call. The CDR3 runs to 14 residues. V was clipped by 2 bases and J by 0 bases, with 8 bases between them. Germline V lookup: CDR1 SGDLS, CDR2 YYNGEE.

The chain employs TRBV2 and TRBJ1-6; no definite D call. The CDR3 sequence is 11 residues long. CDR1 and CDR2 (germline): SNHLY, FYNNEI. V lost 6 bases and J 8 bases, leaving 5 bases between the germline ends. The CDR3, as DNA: TGTGCCAGCAGGCGGGATTCACCCCTCCACTTT. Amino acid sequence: CASRRDSPLHF.

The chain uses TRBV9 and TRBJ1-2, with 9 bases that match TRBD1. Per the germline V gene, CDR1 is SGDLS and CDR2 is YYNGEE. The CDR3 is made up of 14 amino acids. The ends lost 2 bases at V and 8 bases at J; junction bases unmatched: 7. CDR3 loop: CASSVDRTGEGYTF. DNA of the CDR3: TGTGCCAGCAGCGTCGATCGGACAGGGGAAGGCTACACCTTC.

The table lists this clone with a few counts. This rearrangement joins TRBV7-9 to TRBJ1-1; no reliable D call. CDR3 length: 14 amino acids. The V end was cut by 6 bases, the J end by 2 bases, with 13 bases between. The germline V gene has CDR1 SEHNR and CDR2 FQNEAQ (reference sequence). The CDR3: CASSLEGINTEAFF. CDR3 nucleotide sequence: TGTGCCAGCAGTCTGGAGGGAATTAACACTGAAGCTTTCTTT.

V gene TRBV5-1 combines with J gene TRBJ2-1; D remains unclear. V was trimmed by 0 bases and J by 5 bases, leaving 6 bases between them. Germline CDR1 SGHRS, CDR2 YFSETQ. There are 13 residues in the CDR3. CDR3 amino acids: CASSLDNDNEQFF. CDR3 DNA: TGCGCCAGCAGCTTGGACAACGACAATGAGCAGTTCTTC.

DNA for the CDR3: TGCGCCAGCAGTGAAACCAGGGGGAGAATAGATACGCAGTATTTT. This gives the protein CASSETRGRIDTQYF. This rearrangement joins TRBV10-1 to TRBJ2-3, with TRBD1 identical over 7 bases. V lost 3 bases, J lost 5 bases, and 8 bases stayed unmatched. Germline values: CDR1 WNHNN, CDR2 SYGVQD (reference sequence). CDR3 length equals 15 residues.

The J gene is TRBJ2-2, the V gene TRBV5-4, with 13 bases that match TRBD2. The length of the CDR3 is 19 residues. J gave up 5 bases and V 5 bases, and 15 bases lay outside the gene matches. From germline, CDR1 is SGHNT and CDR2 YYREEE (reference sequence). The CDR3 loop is CASSLGGLAGRFGTGELFF. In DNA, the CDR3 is TGTGCCAGCAGTCTTGGGGGACTAGCGGGGAGATTTGGTACCGGGGAGCTGTTTTTT. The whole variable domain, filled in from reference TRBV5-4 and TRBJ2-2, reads ETGVTQSPTHLIKTRGQQVTLRCSSQSGHNTVSWYQQALGQGPQFIFQYYREEENGRGNFPPRFSGLQFPNYSSELNVNALELDDSALYLCASSLGGLAGRFGTGELFFGEGSRLTVL.

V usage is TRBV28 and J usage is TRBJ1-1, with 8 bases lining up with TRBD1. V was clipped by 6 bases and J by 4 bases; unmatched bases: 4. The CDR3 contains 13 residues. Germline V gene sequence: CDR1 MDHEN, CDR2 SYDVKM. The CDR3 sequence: CASRITGGTEAFF. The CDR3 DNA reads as TGTGCCAGCAGAATAACAGGGGGCACTGAAGCTTTCTTT.

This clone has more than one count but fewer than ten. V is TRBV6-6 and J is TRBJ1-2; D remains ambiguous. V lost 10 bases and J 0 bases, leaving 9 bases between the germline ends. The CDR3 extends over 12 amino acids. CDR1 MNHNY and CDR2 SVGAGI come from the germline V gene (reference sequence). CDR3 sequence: CATLGTNYGYTF. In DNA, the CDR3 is TGTGCCACCCTCGGGACTAACTATGGCTACACCTTC.

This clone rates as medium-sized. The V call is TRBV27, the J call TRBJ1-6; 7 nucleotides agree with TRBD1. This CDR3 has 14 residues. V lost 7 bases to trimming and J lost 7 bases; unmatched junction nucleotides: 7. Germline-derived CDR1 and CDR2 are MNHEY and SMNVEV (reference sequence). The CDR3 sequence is CASNRQGPNSPLHF. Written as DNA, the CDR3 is TGTGCCAGCAATCGACAGGGCCCGAATTCACCCCTCCACTTT.

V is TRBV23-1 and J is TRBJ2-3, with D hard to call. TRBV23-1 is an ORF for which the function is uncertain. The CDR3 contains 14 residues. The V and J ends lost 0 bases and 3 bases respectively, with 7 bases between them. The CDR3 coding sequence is TGCGCCAGCAGTCAATCGGGCCTTACAGATACGCAGTATTTT. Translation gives CASSQSGLTDTQYF.

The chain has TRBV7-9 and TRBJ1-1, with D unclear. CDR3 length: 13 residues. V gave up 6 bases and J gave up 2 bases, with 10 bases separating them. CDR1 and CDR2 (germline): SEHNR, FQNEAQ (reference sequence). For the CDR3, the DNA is TGTGCCAGCAGTCTGGAGGCCAACACTGAAGCTTTCTTT. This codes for CASSLEANTEAFF.